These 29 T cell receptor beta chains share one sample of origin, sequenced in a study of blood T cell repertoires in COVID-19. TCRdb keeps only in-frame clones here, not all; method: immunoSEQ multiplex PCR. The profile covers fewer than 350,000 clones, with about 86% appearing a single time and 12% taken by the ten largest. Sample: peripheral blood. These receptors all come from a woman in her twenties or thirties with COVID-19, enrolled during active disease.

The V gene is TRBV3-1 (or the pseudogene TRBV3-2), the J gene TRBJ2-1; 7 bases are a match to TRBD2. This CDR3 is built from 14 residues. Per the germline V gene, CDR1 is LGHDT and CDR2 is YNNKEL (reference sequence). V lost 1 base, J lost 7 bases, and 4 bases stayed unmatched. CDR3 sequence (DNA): TGTGCCAGCAGCCAAGGACTAGCAGGTAATGAGCAGTTCTTC. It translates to CASSQGLAGNEQFF.

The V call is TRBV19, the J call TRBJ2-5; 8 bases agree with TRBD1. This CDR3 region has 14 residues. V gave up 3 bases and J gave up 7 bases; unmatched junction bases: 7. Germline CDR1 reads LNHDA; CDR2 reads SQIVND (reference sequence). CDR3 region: CASSIGTGAGTQYF. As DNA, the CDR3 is TGTGCCAGTAGTATTGGGACAGGAGCAGGGACCCAGTACTTC.

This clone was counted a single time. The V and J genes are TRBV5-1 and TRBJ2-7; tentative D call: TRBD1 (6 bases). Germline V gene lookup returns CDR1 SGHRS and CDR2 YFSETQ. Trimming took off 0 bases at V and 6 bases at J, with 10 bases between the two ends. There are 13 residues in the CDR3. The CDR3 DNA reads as TGCGCCAGCAGCTTGGTACAGGGTGGCGAGCAGTACTTC. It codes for CASSLVQGGEQYF.

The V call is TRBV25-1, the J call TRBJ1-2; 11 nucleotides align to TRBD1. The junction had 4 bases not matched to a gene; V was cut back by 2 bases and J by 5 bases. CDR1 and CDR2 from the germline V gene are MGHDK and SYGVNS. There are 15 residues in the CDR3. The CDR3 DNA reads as TGTGCCAGCAGTGAAATCGGACAGGGGGCATATGGCTACACCTTC. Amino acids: CASSEIGQGAYGYTF.

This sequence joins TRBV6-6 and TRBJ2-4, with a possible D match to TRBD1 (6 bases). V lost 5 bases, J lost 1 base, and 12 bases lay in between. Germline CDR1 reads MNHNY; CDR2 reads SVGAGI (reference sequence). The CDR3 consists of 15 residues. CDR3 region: CASSPTGLAKNIQYF. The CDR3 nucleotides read TGTGCCAGCAGTCCAACAGGGCTGGCCAAAAACATTCAGTACTTC.

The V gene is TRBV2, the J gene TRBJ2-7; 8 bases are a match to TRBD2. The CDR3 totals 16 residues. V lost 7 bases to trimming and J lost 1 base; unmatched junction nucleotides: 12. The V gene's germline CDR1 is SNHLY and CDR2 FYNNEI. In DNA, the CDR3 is TGTGCCAGCACCGGGGATCGGGGGGGACCGTCCTACGAGCAGTACTTC. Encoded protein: CASTGDRGGPSYEQYF. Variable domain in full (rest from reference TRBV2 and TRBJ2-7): EPEVTQTPSHQVTQMGQEVILRCVPISNHLYFYWYRQILGQKVEFLVSFYNNEISEKSEIFDDQFSVERPDGSNFTLKIRSTKLEDSAMYFCASTGDRGGPSYEQYFGPGTRLTVT.

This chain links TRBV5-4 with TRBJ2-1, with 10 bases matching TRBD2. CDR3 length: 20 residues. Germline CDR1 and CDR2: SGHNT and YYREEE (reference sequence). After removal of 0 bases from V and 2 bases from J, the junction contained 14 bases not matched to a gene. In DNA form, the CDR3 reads TGTGCCAGCAGCTTGGGTGGGTGGACTAGCGGACTCACACCCTACAATGAGCAGTTCTTC. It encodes CASSLGGWTSGLTPYNEQFF.

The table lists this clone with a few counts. CDR3 DNA sequence: TGTGCCAGCTCGCCCGTGGCGGGCGCGGCTCCCGAGCAGTACTTC. Translating gives CASSPVAGAAPEQYF. The rearrangement uses TRBV18 and TRBJ2-7; perhaps TRBD2 as D (5 bases). This CDR3 contains 15 residues. V lost 6 bases and J lost 6, with 21 bases in between. CDR1 and CDR2 (germline): KGHSH, LQKENI. Using reference TRBV18 and TRBJ2-7 for the parts outside the CDR3, the full variable domain is NAGVMQNPRHLVRRRGQEARLRCSPMKGHSHVYWYRQLPEEGLKFMVYLQKENIIDESGMPKERFSAEFPKEGPSILRIQQVVRGDSAAYFCASSPVAGAAPEQYFGPGTRLTVT.

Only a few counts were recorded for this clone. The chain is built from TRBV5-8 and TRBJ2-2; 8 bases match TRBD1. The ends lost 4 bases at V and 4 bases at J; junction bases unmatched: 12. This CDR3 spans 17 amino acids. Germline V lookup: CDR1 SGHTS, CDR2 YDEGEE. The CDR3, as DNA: TGTGCCAGCAGCCTATATAAAACGACAGGGGTCACCGGGGAGCTGTTTTTT. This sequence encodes CASSLYKTTGVTGELFF. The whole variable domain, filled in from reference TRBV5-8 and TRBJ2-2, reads EAGVTQSPTHLIKTRGQQATLRCSPISGHTSVYWYQQALGLGLQFLLWYDEGEERNRGNFPPRFSGRQFPNYSSELNVNALELEDSALYLCASSLYKTTGVTGELFFGEGSRLTVL.

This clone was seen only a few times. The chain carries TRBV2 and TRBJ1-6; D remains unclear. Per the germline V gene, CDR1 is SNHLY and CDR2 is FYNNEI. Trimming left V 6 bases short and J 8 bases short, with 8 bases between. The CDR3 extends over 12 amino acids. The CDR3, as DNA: TGTGCCAGCAGCGCGGCCTATTCACCCCTCCACTTT. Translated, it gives CASSAAYSPLHF. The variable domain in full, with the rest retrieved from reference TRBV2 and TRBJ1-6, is EPEVTQTPSHQVTQMGQEVILRCVPISNHLYFYWYRQILGQKVEFLVSFYNNEISEKSEIFDDQFSVERPDGSNFTLKIRSTKLEDSAMYFCASSAAYSPLHFGNGTRLTVT.

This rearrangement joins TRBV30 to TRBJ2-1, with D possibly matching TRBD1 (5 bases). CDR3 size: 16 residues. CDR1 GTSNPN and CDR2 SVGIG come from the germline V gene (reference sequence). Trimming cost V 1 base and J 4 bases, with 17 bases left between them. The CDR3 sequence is CAWSEQVWGRYNEQFF. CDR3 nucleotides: TGTGCCTGGAGTGAGCAAGTCTGGGGCCGTTACAATGAGCAGTTCTTC.

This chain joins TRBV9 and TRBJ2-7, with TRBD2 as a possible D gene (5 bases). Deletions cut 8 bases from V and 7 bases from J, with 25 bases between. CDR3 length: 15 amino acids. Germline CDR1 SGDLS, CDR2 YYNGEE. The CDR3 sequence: CARSSSWSRPGEQYF. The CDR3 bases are TGTGCCAGATCGTCAAGTTGGAGCAGACCGGGGGAGCAGTACTTC.

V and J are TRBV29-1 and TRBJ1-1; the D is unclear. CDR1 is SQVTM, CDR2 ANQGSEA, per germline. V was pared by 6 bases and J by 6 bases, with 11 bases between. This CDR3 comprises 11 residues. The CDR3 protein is CSVAFGAEAFF. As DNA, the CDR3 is TGCAGCGTCGCCTTCGGGGCTGAAGCTTTCTTT.

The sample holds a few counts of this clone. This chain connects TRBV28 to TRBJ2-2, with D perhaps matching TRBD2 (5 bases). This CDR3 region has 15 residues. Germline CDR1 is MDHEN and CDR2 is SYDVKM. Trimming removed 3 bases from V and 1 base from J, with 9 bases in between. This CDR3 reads CASSFGLENTGELFF. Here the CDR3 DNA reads TGTGCCAGCAGTTTTGGACTGGAGAACACCGGGGAGCTGTTTTTT.

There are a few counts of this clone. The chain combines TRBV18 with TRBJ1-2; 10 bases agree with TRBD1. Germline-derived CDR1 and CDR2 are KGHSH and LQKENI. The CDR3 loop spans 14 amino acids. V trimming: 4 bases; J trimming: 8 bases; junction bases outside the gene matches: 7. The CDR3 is CASSRLDRGQGYTF. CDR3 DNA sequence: TGTGCCAGCTCACGTCTCGACAGGGGGCAAGGCTACACCTTC. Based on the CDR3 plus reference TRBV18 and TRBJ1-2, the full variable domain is NAGVMQNPRHLVRRRGQEARLRCSPMKGHSHVYWYRQLPEEGLKFMVYLQKENIIDESGMPKERFSAEFPKEGPSILRIQQVVRGDSAAYFCASSRLDRGQGYTFGSGTRLTVV.

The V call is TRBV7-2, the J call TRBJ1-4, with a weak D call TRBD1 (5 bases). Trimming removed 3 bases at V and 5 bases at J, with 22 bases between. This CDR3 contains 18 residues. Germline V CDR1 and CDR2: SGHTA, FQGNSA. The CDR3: CASSFSIPQGRPNEKLFF. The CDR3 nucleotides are TGTGCCAGCAGCTTTTCGATCCCTCAGGGCAGACCGAATGAAAAACTGTTTTTT.

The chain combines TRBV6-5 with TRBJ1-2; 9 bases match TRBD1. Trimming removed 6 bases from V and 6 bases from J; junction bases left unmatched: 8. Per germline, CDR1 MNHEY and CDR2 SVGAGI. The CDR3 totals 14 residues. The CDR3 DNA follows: TGTGCCAGCAGACCGACCGGGACAGGGAATGGCTACACCTTC. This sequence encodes CASRPTGTGNGYTF.

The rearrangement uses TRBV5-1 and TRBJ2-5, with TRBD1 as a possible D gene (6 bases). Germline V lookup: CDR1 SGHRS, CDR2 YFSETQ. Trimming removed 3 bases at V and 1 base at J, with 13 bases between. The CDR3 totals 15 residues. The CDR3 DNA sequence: TGCGCCAGCAGCTCTCTACAGGGCCCCCAAGAGACCCAGTACTTC. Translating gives CASSSLQGPQETQYF.

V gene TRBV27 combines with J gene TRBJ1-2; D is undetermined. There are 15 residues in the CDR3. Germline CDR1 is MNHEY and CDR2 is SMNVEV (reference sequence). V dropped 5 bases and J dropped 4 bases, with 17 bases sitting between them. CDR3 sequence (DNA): TGTGCCAGCAGTCCCGAGCCGCCAGGCTTCTATGGCTACACCTTC. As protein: CASSPEPPGFYGYTF.

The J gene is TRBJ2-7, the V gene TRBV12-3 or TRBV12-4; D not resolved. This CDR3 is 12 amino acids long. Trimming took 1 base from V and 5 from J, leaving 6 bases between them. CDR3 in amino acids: CASSLGHNEQYF. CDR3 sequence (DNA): TGTGCCAGCAGTTTAGGGCACAACGAGCAGTACTTC.

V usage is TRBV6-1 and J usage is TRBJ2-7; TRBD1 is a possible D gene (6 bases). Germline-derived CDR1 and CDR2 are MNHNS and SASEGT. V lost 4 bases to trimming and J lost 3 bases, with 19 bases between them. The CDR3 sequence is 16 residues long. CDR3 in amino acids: CASSVTPQGSLYEQYF. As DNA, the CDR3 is TGTGCCAGCAGTGTGACGCCACAGGGCTCCCTCTACGAGCAGTACTTC.

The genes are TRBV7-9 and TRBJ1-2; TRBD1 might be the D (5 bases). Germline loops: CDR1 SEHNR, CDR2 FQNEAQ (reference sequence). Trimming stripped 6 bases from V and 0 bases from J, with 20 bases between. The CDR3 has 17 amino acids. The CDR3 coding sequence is TGTGCCAGCAGGCCGAATAATTTATTGACAGCTAACTATGGCTACACCTTC. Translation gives CASRPNNLLTANYGYTF.

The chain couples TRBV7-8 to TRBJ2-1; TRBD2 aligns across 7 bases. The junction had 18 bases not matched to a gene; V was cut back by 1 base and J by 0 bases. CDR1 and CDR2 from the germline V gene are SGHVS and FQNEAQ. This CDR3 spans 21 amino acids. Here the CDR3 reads CASSLEFLGGLSQYSYNEQFF. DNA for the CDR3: TGTGCCAGCAGCTTAGAGTTTTTGGGGGGACTATCCCAATACTCCTACAATGAGCAGTTCTTC. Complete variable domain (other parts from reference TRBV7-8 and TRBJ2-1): GAGVSQSPRYKVAKRGQDVALRCDPISGHVSLFWYQQALGQGPEFLTYFQNEAQLDKSGLPSDRFFAERPEGSVSTLKIQRTQQEDSAVYLCASSLEFLGGLSQYSYNEQFFGPGTRLTVL.

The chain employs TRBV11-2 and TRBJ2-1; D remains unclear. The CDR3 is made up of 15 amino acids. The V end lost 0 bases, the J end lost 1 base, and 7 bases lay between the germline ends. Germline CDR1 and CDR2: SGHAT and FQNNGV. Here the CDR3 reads CASSLERWSYNEQFF. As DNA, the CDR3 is TGTGCCAGCAGCTTAGAGCGGTGGTCCTACAATGAGCAGTTCTTC.

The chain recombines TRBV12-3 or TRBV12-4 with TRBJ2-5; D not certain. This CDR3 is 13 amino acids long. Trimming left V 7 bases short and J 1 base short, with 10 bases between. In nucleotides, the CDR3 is TGTGCCAGCACGGTTAATGCCCAAGAGACCCAGTACTTC. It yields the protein CASTVNAQETQYF.

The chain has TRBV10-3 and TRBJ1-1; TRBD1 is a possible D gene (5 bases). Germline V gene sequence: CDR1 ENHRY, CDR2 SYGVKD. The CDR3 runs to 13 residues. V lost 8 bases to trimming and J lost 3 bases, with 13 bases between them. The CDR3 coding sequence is TGTGCCATCTCGGGGGTCCCTGACACTGAAGCTTTCTTT. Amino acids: CAISGVPDTEAFF.

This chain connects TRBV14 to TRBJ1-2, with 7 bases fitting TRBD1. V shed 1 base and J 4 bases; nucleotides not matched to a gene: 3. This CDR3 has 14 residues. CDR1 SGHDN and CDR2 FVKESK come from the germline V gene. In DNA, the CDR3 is TGTGCCAGCAGCCAAGGACAGGGTTCCTATGGCTACACCTTC. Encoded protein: CASSQGQGSYGYTF.

For the CDR3, the DNA is TGCGCCAGCAGCTTGGGCAGCGTTGCAACTAATGAAAAACTGTTTTTT. Its translation: CASSLGSVATNEKLFF. The genes are TRBV5-1 and TRBJ1-4; D gene ambiguous. Germline values: CDR1 SGHRS, CDR2 YFSETQ. V was clipped by 0 bases and J by 0 bases, with 9 bases between them. The CDR3 length is 16 residues.

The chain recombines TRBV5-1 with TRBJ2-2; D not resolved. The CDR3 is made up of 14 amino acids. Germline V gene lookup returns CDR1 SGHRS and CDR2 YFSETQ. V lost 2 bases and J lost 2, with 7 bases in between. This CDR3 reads CASSFTTNTGELFF. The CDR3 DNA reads TGCGCCAGCAGCTTTACAACAAACACCGGGGAGCTGTTTTTT.